These T cell receptor beta chains were read from a single sample in a study of CD8+CD57+ T cells in acquired aplastic anemia. TCRdb redid the calling of the reads with MiXCR, one entry per CDR3 protein. The profile shows approximately 80,000 distinct CDR3 sequences, 60% to 75% of them singletons. The sequencing input was sorted CD4+, CD8+, or CD8+CD57+ T cells (not recorded which) from PBMCs. The receptors shown here come from a human donor with aplastic anemia. Both conserved end residues are part of each CDR3. Fields, in order: clone size, V gene, J gene, CDR3 length, CDR3 protein. Clone size is shown for a subset of rows, as once, few, many or a class of expanded clone.

.	TRBV14	TRBJ2-7	17	CASSQGMLTSGVYEQYF
few	TRBV6-1	TRBJ1-2	11	CASTGTYGYTF
.	TRBV15	TRBJ1-1	16	CATSRDHGQGNTEAFF
.	TRBV29-1	TRBJ1-2	11	CSAAAGGRYTF
.	TRBV4-2	TRBJ2-5	14	CASSARLAGVSQYF
.	TRBV2	TRBJ2-7	12	CASSVSWNEQYF
once	TRBV24-1	TRBJ2-7	15	CATSDGAGSSYEQYF
.	TRBV20-1	TRBJ2-1	16	CSASPLSSGRYNERFF
.	TRBV24-1	TRBJ2-7	14	CATSDSFGNYEQYF
few	TRBV7-2	TRBJ2-1	12	CASSFGYNEQFF
.	TRBV7-6	TRBJ2-7	15	CASSLELGTLSEQYF
.	TRBV24-1	TRBJ2-1	14	CATRPGQGTNEQFF